The 31 T cell receptor beta chains below were found in one sample sequenced in a study of blood T cells in healthy people across ages. Then a second PCR, running roughly 7 to 11 cycles, was carried out with a sample-barcoded 5' primer and a J-beta primer mix. A single record per CDR3 protein comes from TCRdb applying MiXCR to the 5' RACE reads. The data contain 1 million to 1.2 million distinct CDR3 sequences, around two fifths of them singletons. The sequencing input was blood. These receptors were collected from a young man in good health.

The V call is TRBV20-1, the J call TRBJ2-7; TRBD1 might be the D (5 bases). V was shortened by 0 bases and J by 2 bases, with 14 bases between the two germline ends. The germline gives CDR1 DFQATT, CDR2 SNEGSKA (reference sequence). This CDR3 contains 15 residues. CDR3 residues: CSARDGARPTYEQYF. The CDR3 DNA reads as TGCAGTGCTAGAGATGGGGCGAGACCTACCTACGAGCAGTACTTC.

The sample holds one count of this clonotype. The gene calls are TRBV30 and TRBJ2-1; TRBD2 matches at 10 bases. The CDR3 is 15 amino acids. Germline V lookup: CDR1 GTSNPN, CDR2 SVGIG (reference sequence). After removal of 3 bases from V and 2 bases from J, the junction contained 4 bases not matched to a gene. The CDR3: CAWRKSGGAYNEQFF. The CDR3, as DNA: TGTGCCTGGAGAAAAAGCGGGGGGGCCTACAATGAGCAGTTCTTC.

This clonotype has a handful of counts. The gene calls are TRBV27 and TRBJ1-6; D ambiguous. Trimming took 4 bases from V and 9 from J, leaving 10 bases between them. The CDR3 length is 13 residues. Germline loops: CDR1 MNHEY, CDR2 SMNVEV (reference sequence). In DNA, the CDR3 is TGTGCCAGCAGTTACCGGGATTCTTCACCCCTCCACTTT. It specifies CASSYRDSSPLHF.

The V gene is TRBV6-6, the J gene TRBJ2-1; TRBD2 aligns across 8 bases. J lost 5 bases, V lost 5 bases, and 11 bases had no gene match. The V gene's germline CDR1 is MNHNY and CDR2 SVGAGI (reference sequence). The CDR3 is made up of 16 amino acids. The CDR3 region is CASSRIVAGTDNEQFF. In DNA, the CDR3 is TGTGCCAGCAGTCGGATCGTAGCGGGGACCGACAATGAGCAGTTCTTC.

The chain recombines TRBV27 with TRBJ2-7, with 10 positions matching TRBD1. V was pared by 5 bases and J by 6 bases, with 7 bases of the junction left unmatched. This CDR3 is 14 amino acids long. CDR1 and CDR2 (germline): MNHEY, SMNVEV (reference sequence). CDR3 coding DNA: TGTGCCAGCAGTGACAGGGGGCTGGTTAGCGAGCAGTACTTC. It is translated as CASSDRGLVSEQYF.

This clonotype was detected only a few times. This chain uses TRBV7-2 with TRBJ1-2, with TRBD1 identical over 7 bases. V dropped 3 bases and J dropped 6; count of bases not matched to a gene: 10. This CDR3 has 15 residues. The germline CDR1 and CDR2 sequences are SGHTA and FQGNSA. CDR3 sequence (DNA): TGTGCCAGCAGCTTCGTGACAGGGTCTTCGGATGGCTACACCTTC. It is translated as CASSFVTGSSDGYTF. The full variable domain, with the rest looked up from reference TRBV7-2 and TRBJ1-2, is GAGVSQSPSNKVTEKGKDVELRCDPISGHTALYWYRQSLGQGLEFLIYFQGNSAPDKSGLPSDRFSAERTGGSVSTLTIQRTQQEDSAVYLCASSFVTGSSDGYTFGSGTRLTVV.

The chain links TRBV6-5 to TRBJ1-5; no clear D gene. Germline V gives CDR1 MNHEY, CDR2 SVGAGI. The CDR3 is 15 amino acids. Trimming removed 0 bases from V and 7 bases from J, with 13 bases in between. The CDR3 reads CASSYSQGTPQPQHF. Written as DNA, the CDR3 is TGTGCCAGCAGTTACTCACAAGGCACCCCACAGCCCCAGCATTTT.

V is TRBV28 and J is TRBJ2-6; D may be TRBD1 (5 bases). Germline lookup yields CDR1 MDHEN and CDR2 SYDVKM. This CDR3 is built from 11 residues. V lost 7 bases, J lost 9 bases, and 7 bases lay in between. CDR3 bases: TGTGCCAGCATGACAGACAACGTCCTGACTTTC. Amino acid sequence: CASMTDNVLTF.

This clonotype was observed a handful of times. The chain uses TRBV7-9 and TRBJ2-1; no definite D call. The CDR3 loop spans 12 amino acids. Between the trimmed V and J ends, which lost 5 bases and 9 bases, there was a span of 11 bases. Germline V gene lookup returns CDR1 SEHNR and CDR2 FQNEAQ (reference sequence). The CDR3 reads CASSINPGEQFF. CDR3 in DNA: TGTGCCAGCAGCATTAATCCCGGTGAGCAGTTCTTC.

V is TRBV6-5 and J is TRBJ1-3, with 8 bases fitting TRBD1. With V trimmed by 7 bases and J by 1 base, 9 bases remained unmatched. Germline values: CDR1 MNHEY, CDR2 SVGAGI. CDR3 size: 16 residues. CDR3 bases: TGTGCCAGCATGGACAGGGCCAGGTTTTCTGGAAACACCATATATTTT. Translated, it gives CASMDRARFSGNTIYF.

A remark on this clonotype: A much larger clonotype is one base distant, so this may be a read error. V gene TRBV4-3 combines with J gene TRBJ2-1; 8 bases line up with TRBD2. Germline V lookup: CDR1 LGHNA, CDR2 YSLEER. The CDR3 is made up of 17 amino acids. Written as DNA, the CDR3 is TGCTCCAGCAGCCAAGACATCTTACCGGGACTAGGTAATGAGCAGTTCTTC. This sequence encodes CSSSQDILPGLGNEQFF.

This clonotype was seen a handful of times. The chain uses TRBV4-2 and TRBJ2-1, with 11 bases lining up with TRBD2. Germline loops: CDR1 LGHNA, CDR2 YNFKEQ. There are 15 residues in the CDR3. With V trimmed by 0 bases and J by 9 bases, 4 bases remained unmatched. CDR3 protein: CASSQDVLAGAEQFF. DNA of the CDR3: TGTGCCAGCAGCCAAGATGTACTAGCGGGGGCTGAGCAGTTCTTC.

The chain combines TRBV4-3 with TRBJ1-1; D is ambiguous. The CDR3 loop spans 14 amino acids. The germline V gene has CDR1 LGHNA and CDR2 YSLEER. The V end lost 4 bases, the J end lost 4 bases, and 13 bases lay between the germline ends. This CDR3 is CASSLYRVATEAFF. Written as DNA, the CDR3 is TGCGCCAGCAGCCTTTACCGGGTGGCCACTGAAGCTTTCTTT.

The CDR3 DNA reads as TGTGCCACCAGCCGGGGGGCGAACACTGAAGCTTTCTTT. Its protein is CATSRGANTEAFF. This chain uses TRBV24-1 with TRBJ1-1; TRBD1 is a possible D gene (6 bases). V lost 7 bases, J lost 1 base, and 9 bases lay in between. Per germline, CDR1 KGHDR and CDR2 SFDVKD. The length of the CDR3 is 13 residues.

The chain has TRBV4-2 and TRBJ1-2; D gene ambiguous. The V gene's germline CDR1 is LGHNA and CDR2 YNFKEQ. Trimming removed 0 bases from V and 4 bases from J, with 15 bases in between. The CDR3 consists of 16 residues. The CDR3 sequence: CASSQDSPAGSYGYTF. Here the CDR3 DNA reads TGTGCCAGCAGCCAAGATTCTCCGGCCGGATCCTATGGCTACACCTTC.

This chain's CDR3 is CASAQTSGGAYTQYF. Written as DNA, the CDR3 is TGTGCTAGTGCCCAGACTAGCGGGGGGGCGTATACGCAGTATTTT. The V and J genes are TRBV12-5 and TRBJ2-3; 14 bases map to TRBD2. The J segment lost 7 bases and the V segment lost 7 bases, leaving 7 bases of the junction unmatched. Germline assignment: CDR1 LGHNT and CDR2 FRNRAP. The length of the CDR3 is 15 residues.

This clonotype was seen a handful of times. V usage is TRBV28 and J usage is TRBJ2-1; TRBD2 agrees at 8 bases. Germline V gene sequence: CDR1 MDHEN, CDR2 SYDVKM. The CDR3 is made up of 17 amino acids. Unmatched junction bases numbered 15, after V lost 8 bases and J lost 3 bases. CDR3 sequence: CASLSVLRGGYYNEQFF. The DNA of the CDR3 is TGTGCCAGCTTATCCGTTCTCCGGGGGGGTTACTACAATGAGCAGTTCTTC.

The chain recombines TRBV12-3 or TRBV12-4 with TRBJ2-3, with 9 nucleotides matching TRBD1. This CDR3 region has 17 residues. V lost 6 bases, J lost 4 bases, and 14 bases stayed unmatched. Here the CDR3 reads CASSMGTGRDSADTQYF. The CDR3 DNA sequence: TGTGCCAGCAGCATGGGGACAGGGAGGGATAGCGCAGATACGCAGTATTTT.

The rearrangement links TRBV7-3 to TRBJ2-3; D is tentatively TRBD1 or TRBD2 (5 bases each). The CDR3 extends over 15 amino acids. The ends were cut back, 4 bases at V and 1 base at J, with 12 bases in the middle. Germline CDR1 SGHTA, CDR2 FQGTGA. CDR3 region: CASSSVGGRTDTQYF. In DNA, the CDR3 is TGTGCCAGCAGCTCAGTTGGGGGACGCACAGATACGCAGTATTTT.

V gene TRBV7-2 combines with J gene TRBJ1-4; tentatively, D is TRBD1 (5 bases). The CDR3 spans 15 residues. V was shortened by 4 bases and J by 6 bases, with 15 bases between the two germline ends. CDR1 is SGHTA, CDR2 FQGNSA, per germline. This CDR3 reads CASSSRGLGDEKLFF. The CDR3 DNA sequence: TGTGCCAGCAGCTCCCGGGGCTTGGGGGATGAAAAACTGTTTTTT.

The chain employs TRBV7-2 and TRBJ1-1, with a tentative D call TRBD1 (5 bases). Germline V lookup: CDR1 SGHTA, CDR2 FQGNSA. This CDR3 has 14 residues. Trimming cost V 5 bases and J 6 bases, with 16 bases left between them. CDR3 residues: CASSPTPGTAEAFF. Written as DNA, the CDR3 is TGTGCCAGCAGCCCAACTCCAGGGACCGCTGAAGCTTTCTTT.

This clonotype appeared a few times. The gene calls are TRBV6-5 and TRBJ2-3, with D uncertain. This CDR3 is built from 14 residues. Per the germline V gene, CDR1 is MNHEY and CDR2 is SVGAGI. The V end lost 5 bases, the J end lost 0 bases, and 9 bases lay between the germline ends. This chain's CDR3 is CASSTYLSTDTQYF. In DNA form, the CDR3 reads TGTGCCAGCAGTACGTATCTCAGCACAGATACGCAGTATTTT.

The chain employs TRBV27 and TRBJ2-1, with 9 positions matching TRBD2. V lost 4 bases to trimming and J lost 3 bases; unmatched junction nucleotides: 7. Germline V CDR1 and CDR2: MNHEY, SMNVEV (reference sequence). This CDR3 comprises 16 residues. CDR3 residues: CASSSPSSGDYNEQFF. Here the CDR3 DNA reads TGTGCCAGCAGTTCCCCATCTAGCGGGGACTACAATGAGCAGTTCTTC.

Worth noting for this clonotype: This may be a read error, as it is one base from a much larger clone. This chain links TRBV20-1 with TRBJ1-6; TRBD1 might be the D (6 bases). The CDR3 spans 14 residues. Germline CDR1 and CDR2: DFQATT and SNEGSKA (reference sequence). CDR3 region: CSAGGIGYSSPLHF. For the CDR3, the DNA is TGCAGTGCGGGGGGCATTGGCTATAGTTCACCCCTCCACTTT.

This clonotype was counted between two and nine times. V is TRBV28 and J is TRBJ1-2; 7 nucleotides match TRBD1. The CDR3 is 15 residues long. Germline loops: CDR1 MDHEN, CDR2 SYDVKM. With 6 bases clipped from V and 3 bases from J, the junction kept 10 bases outside the gene matches. CDR3 bases: TGTGCCAGCAGACCCCATACTGACAGGGACTATGGCTACACCTTC. This gives the protein CASRPHTDRDYGYTF.

Concerning this clonotype: A much larger clone is a single base away; this may be a read error. The J gene is TRBJ2-1, the V gene TRBV5-6, with 10 bases matching TRBD1. The CDR3 spans 15 residues. Germline trimming cut 3 bases from V and 3 bases from J; bases unmatched to any gene: 3. Germline CDR1 SGHDT, CDR2 YYEEEE. The CDR3 bases are TGTGCCAGCAGCTGGGGACAGGGGTTCTACAATGAGCAGTTCTTC. This codes for CASSWGQGFYNEQFF. The whole variable domain, remainder taken from reference TRBV5-6 and TRBJ2-1, is DAGVTQSPTHLIKTRGQQVTLRCSPKSGHDTVSWYQQALGQGPQFIFQYYEEEERQRGNFPDRFSGHQFPNYSSELNVNALLLGDSALYLCASSWGQGFYNEQFFGPGTRLTVL.

This clonotype was recorded many times. The genes are TRBV27 and TRBJ2-6, with D perhaps matching TRBD1 (6 bases). Trimming removed 5 bases from V and 2 bases from J, with 13 bases in between. This CDR3 has 16 residues. The germline V gene has CDR1 MNHEY and CDR2 SMNVEV (reference sequence). In DNA form, the CDR3 reads TGTGCCAGCAGTAGGGGGAAAACTGCTGGGGCCAACGTCCTGACTTTC. This sequence encodes CASSRGKTAGANVLTF.

This chain connects TRBV11-3 to TRBJ2-6; the D is unclear. Germline CDR1 is SGHNT and CDR2 is YENEEA. Trimming removed 3 bases from V and 2 bases from J, with 8 bases in between. The CDR3 is made up of 15 amino acids. Here the CDR3 reads CASSFFATGANVLTF. The CDR3, as DNA: TGTGCCAGCAGCTTCTTTGCGACTGGGGCCAACGTCCTGACTTTC.

With regard to this clonotype: A much larger clonotype is one base distant, so this may be a read error. This chain joins TRBV7-2 and TRBJ2-4, with TRBD1 matching over 10 bases. The DNA end lines up better with TRBJ2-7; the J call may be wrong. From germline, CDR1 is SGHTA and CDR2 FQGNSA. The CDR3 is 15 amino acids. The CDR3 loop reads CASSLDRGQFGEQYF. The CDR3 region has the DNA TGTGCCAGCAGCCTCGACAGGGGGCAATTTGGCGAGCAGTACTTC.

The CDR3, as DNA: TGTGCCAGCAGTGAAGTTGGAGGCGTGGGGAATTCACCCCTCCACTTT. This translates into CASSEVGGVGNSPLHF. This chain links TRBV2 with TRBJ1-6, with D uncertain. CDR1 SNHLY and CDR2 FYNNEI come from the germline V gene. V gave up 1 base and J gave up 7 bases, with 14 bases separating them. This CDR3 has 16 amino acids.

This clonotype occurred a few times. The chain links TRBV4-2 to TRBJ1-4; TRBD1 might be the D (5 bases). The CDR3 loop spans 16 amino acids. Trimming cost V 0 bases and J 7 bases, with 15 bases left between them. Germline V gives CDR1 LGHNA, CDR2 YNFKEQ. This CDR3 is CASSQDPPGSGEKLFF. In DNA, the CDR3 is TGTGCCAGCAGCCAAGATCCCCCAGGGTCGGGTGAAAAACTGTTTTTT.